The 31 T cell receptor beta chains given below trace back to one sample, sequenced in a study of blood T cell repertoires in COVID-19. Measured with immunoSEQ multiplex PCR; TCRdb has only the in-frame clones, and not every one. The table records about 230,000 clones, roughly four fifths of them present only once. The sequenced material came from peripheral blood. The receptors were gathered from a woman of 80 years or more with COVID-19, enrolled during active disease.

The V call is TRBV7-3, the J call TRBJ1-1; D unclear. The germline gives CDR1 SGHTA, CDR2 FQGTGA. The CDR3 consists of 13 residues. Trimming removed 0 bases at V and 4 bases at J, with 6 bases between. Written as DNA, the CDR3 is TGTGCCAGCAGCTTAACCACCGGCACTGAAGCTTTCTTT. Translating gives CASSLTTGTEAFF.

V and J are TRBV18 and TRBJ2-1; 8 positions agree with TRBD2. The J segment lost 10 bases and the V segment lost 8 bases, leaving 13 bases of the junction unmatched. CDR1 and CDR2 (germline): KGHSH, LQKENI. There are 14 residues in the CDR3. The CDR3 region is CASITAREEEEQFF. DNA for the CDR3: TGTGCCAGCATCACCGCGCGGGAGGAGGAAGAGCAGTTCTTC. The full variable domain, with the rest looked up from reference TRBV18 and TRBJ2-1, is NAGVMQNPRHLVRRRGQEARLRCSPMKGHSHVYWYRQLPEEGLKFMVYLQKENIIDESGMPKERFSAEFPKEGPSILRIQQVVRGDSAAYFCASITAREEEEQFFGPGTRLTVL.

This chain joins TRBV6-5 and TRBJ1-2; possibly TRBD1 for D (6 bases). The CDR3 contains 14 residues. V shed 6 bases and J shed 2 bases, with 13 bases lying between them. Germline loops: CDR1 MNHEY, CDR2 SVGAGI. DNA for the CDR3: TGTGCCAGCAGCTCCAGGACAGCAAACTATGGCTACACCTTC. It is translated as CASSSRTANYGYTF.

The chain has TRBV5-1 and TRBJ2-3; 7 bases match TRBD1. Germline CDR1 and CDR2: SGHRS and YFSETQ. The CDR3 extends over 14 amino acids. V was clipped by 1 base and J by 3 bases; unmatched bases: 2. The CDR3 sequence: CASSLQGETDTQYF. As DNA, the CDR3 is TGCGCCAGCAGCTTGCAGGGGGAAACAGATACGCAGTATTTT. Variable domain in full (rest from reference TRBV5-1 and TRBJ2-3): KAGVTQTPRYLIKTRGQQVTLSCSPISGHRSVSWYQQTPGQGLQFLFEYFSETQRNKGNFPGRFSGRQFSNSRSEMNVSTLELGDSALYLCASSLQGETDTQYFGPGTRLTVL.

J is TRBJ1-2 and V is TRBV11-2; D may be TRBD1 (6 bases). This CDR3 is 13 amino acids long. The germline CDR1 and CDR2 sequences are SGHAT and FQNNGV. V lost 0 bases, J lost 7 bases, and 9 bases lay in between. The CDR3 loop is CASSLEGRGGYTF. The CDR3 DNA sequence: TGTGCCAGCAGCTTAGAAGGCAGGGGTGGCTACACCTTC.

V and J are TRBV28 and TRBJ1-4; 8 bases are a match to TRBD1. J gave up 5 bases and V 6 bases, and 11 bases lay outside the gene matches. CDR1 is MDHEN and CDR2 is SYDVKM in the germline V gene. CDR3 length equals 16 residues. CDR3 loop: CASSLSGAGGNEKLFF. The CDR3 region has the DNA TGTGCCAGCAGCCTAAGTGGGGCAGGGGGCAATGAAAAACTGTTTTTT.

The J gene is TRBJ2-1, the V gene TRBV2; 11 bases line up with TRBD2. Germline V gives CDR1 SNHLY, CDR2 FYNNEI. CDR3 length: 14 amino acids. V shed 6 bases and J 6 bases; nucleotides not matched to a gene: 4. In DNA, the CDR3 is TGTGCCAGCAGCCGAGGACTAGCGGGCAATGAGCAGTTCTTC. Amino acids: CASSRGLAGNEQFF.

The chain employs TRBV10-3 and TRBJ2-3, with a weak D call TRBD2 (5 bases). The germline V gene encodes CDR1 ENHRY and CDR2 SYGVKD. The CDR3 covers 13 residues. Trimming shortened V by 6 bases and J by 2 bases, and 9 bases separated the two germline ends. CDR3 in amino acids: CAISRGVTDTQYF. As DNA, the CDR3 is TGTGCCATCAGCCGGGGAGTCACAGATACGCAGTATTTT.

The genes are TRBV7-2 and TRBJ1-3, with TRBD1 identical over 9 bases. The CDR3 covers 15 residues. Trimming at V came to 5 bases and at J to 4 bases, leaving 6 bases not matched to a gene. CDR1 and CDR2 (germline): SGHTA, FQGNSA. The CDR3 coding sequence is TGTGCCAGCAGCCCGCGGACAGGGGCGGGAAACACCATATATTTT. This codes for CASSPRTGAGNTIYF.

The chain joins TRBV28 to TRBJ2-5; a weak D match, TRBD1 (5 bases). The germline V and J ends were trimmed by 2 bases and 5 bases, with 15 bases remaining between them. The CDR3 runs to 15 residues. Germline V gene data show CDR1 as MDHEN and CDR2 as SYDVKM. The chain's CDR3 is CASSLAGSGAETQYF. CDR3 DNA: TGTGCCAGCAGTTTAGCAGGGTCAGGAGCCGAGACCCAGTACTTC. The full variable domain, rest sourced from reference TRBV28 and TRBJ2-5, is DVKVTQSSRYLVKRTGEKVFLECVQDMDHENMFWYRQDPGLGLRLIYFSYDVKMKEKGDIPEGYSVSREKKERFSLILESASTNQTSMYLCASSLAGSGAETQYFGPGTRLLVL.

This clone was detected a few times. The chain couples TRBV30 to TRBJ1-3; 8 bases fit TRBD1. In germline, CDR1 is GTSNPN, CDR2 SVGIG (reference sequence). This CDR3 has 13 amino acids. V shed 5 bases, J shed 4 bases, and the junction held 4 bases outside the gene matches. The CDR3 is CAWARTGGNTIYF. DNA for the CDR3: TGTGCCTGGGCGAGGACAGGGGGAAACACCATATATTTT.

The CDR3 nucleotides are TGTGCCTGGAGTTCTACGAACAGGGGAGTAACGAACACTGAAGCTTTCTTT. Translation gives CAWSSTNRGVTNTEAFF. This sequence joins TRBV30 and TRBJ1-1, with 7 bases fitting TRBD1. This CDR3 contains 17 residues. Germline V CDR1 and CDR2: GTSNPN, SVGIG (reference sequence). After removal of 2 bases from V and 1 base from J, the junction contained 13 bases not matched to a gene.

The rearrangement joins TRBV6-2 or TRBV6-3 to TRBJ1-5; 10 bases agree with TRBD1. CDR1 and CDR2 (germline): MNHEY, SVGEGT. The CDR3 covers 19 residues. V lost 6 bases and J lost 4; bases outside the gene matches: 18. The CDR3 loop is CASSLLLWDRGNTNQPQHF. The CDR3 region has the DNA TGTGCCAGCAGCCTCTTACTCTGGGACAGGGGCAATACTAATCAGCCCCAGCATTTT.

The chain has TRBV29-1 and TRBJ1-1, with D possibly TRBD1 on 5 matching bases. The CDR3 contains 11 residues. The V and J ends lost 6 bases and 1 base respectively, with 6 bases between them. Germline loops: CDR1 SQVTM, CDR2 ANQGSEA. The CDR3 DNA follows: TGCAGCGTCACAGGGAACACTGAAGCTTTCTTT. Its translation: CSVTGNTEAFF.

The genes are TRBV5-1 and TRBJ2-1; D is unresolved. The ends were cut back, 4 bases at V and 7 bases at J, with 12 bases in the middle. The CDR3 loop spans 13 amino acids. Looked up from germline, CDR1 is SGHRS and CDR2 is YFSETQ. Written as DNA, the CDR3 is TGCGCCAGCAGCCCATTCGTCGGTAATGAGCAGTTCTTC. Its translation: CASSPFVGNEQFF.

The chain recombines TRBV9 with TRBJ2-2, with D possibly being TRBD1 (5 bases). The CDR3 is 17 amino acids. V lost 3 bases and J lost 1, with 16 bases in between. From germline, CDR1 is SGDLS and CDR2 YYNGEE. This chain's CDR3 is CASSDRQRRGNTGELFF. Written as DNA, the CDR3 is TGTGCCAGCAGCGACCGACAGCGAAGGGGGAACACCGGGGAGCTGTTTTTT.

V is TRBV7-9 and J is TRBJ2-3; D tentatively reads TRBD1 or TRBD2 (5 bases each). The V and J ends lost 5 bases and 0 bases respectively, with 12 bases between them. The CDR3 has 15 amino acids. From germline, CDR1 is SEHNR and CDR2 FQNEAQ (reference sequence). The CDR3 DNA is TGTGCCAGCAGCAGGGACGTTACTAGCACAGATACGCAGTATTTT. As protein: CASSRDVTSTDTQYF.

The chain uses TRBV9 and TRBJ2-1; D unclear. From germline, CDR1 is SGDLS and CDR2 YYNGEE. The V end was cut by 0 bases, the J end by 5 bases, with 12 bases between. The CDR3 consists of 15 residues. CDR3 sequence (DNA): TGTGCCAGCAGCGTAGGTCAAGTGGCAAACAATGAGCAGTTCTTC. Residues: CASSVGQVANNEQFF. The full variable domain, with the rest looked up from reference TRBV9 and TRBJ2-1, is DSGVTQTPKHLITATGQRVTLRCSPRSGDLSVYWYQQSLDQGLQFLIQYYNGEERAKGNILERFSAQQFPDLHSELNLSSLELGDSALYFCASSVGQVANNEQFFGPGTRLTVL.

CDR3 bases: TGTGCCAGCAGCGCGGACAGGCTATCATTTGGCTACACCTTC. It translates to CASSADRLSFGYTF. The chain joins TRBV2 to TRBJ1-2; TRBD1 aligns across 7 bases. CDR1 is SNHLY, CDR2 FYNNEI, per germline. J lost 7 bases, V lost 6 bases, and 11 bases had no gene match. CDR3 size: 14 residues.

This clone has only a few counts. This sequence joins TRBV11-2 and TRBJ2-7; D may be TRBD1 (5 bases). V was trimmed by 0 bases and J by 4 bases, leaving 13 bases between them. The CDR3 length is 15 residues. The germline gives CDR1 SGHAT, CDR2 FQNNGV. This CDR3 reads CASSLESTARYEQYF. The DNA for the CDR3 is TGTGCCAGCAGCTTAGAGTCGACAGCCAGATACGAGCAGTACTTC. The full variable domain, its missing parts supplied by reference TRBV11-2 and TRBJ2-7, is EAGVAQSPRYKIIEKRQSVAFWCNPISGHATLYWYQQILGQGPKLLIQFQNNGVVDDSQLPKDRFSAERLKGVDSTLKIQPAKLEDSAVYLCASSLESTARYEQYFGPGTRLTVT.

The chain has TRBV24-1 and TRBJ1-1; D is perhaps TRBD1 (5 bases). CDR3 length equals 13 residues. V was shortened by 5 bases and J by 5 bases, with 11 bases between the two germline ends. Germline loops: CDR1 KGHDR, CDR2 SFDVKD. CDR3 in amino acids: CATSGQGRTEAFF. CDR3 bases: TGTGCCACCAGTGGGCAGGGTAGGACTGAAGCTTTCTTT.

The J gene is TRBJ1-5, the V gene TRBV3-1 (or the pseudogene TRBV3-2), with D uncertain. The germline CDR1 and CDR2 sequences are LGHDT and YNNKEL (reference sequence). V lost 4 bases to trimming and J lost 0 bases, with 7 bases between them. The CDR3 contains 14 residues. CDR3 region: CASSRHHSNQPQHF. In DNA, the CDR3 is TGTGCCAGCAGCCGACACCATAGCAATCAGCCCCAGCATTTT.

For the CDR3, the DNA is TGTGCCAGCAGTGACGACAGGAACACTGAAGCTTTCTTT. It encodes CASSDDRNTEAFF. The chain combines TRBV25-1 with TRBJ1-1; perhaps TRBD1 as D (5 bases). CDR3 size: 13 residues. Per the germline V gene, CDR1 is MGHDK and CDR2 is SYGVNS. V dropped 3 bases and J dropped 1 base, with 6 bases sitting between them.

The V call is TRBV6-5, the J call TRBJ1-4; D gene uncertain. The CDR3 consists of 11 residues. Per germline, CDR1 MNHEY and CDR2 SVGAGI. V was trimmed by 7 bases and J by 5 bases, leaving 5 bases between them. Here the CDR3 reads CASTLNEKLFF. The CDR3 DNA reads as TGTGCCAGCACCCTAAATGAAAAACTGTTTTTT.

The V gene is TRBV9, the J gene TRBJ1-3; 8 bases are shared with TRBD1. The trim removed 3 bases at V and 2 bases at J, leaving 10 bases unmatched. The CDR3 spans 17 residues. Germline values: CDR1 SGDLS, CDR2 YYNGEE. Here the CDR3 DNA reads TGTGCCAGCAGCGACGAAAGAGGACAGGGAACTGGAAACACCATATATTTT. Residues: CASSDERGQGTGNTIYF.

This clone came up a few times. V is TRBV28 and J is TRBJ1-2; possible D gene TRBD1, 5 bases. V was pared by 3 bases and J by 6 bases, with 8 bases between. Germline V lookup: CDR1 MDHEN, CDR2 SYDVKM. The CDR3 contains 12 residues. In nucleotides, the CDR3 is TGTGCCAGCAGTTTCGGGGGAGATGGCTACACCTTC. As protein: CASSFGGDGYTF.

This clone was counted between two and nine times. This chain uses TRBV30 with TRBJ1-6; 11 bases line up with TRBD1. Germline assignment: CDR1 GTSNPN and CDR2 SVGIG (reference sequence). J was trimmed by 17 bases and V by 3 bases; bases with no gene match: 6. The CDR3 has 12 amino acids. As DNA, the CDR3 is TGTGCCTGGAGCCGGGACAGGGGGGACGTCCACTTT. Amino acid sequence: CAWSRDRGDVHF.

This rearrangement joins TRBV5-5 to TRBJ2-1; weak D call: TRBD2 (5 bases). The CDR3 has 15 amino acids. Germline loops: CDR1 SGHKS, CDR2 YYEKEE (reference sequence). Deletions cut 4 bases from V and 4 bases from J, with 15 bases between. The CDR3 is CASSPGSGFYNEQFF. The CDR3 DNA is TGTGCCAGCAGCCCCGGGTCGGGGTTTTACAATGAGCAGTTCTTC.

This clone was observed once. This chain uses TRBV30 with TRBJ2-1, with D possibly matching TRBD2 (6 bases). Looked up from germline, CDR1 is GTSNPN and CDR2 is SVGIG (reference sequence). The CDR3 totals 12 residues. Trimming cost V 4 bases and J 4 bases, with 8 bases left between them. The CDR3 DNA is TGTGCCTGGAAGGGAGGTTACAATGAGCAGTTCTTC. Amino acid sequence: CAWKGGYNEQFF.

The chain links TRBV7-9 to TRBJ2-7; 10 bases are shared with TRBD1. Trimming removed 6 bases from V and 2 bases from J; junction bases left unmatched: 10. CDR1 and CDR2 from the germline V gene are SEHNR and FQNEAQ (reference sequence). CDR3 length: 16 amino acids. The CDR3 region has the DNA TGTGCCAGCAGTTTCAGCTCCGGGACAGGGGCCTACGAGCAGTACTTC. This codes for CASSFSSGTGAYEQYF.

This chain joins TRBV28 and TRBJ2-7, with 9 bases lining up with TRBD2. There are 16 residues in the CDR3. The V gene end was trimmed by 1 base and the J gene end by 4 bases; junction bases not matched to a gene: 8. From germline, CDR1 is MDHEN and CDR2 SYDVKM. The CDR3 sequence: CASSLSGAGGLYEQYF. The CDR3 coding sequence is TGTGCCAGCAGTTTATCAGGAGCGGGAGGTCTATACGAGCAGTACTTC.